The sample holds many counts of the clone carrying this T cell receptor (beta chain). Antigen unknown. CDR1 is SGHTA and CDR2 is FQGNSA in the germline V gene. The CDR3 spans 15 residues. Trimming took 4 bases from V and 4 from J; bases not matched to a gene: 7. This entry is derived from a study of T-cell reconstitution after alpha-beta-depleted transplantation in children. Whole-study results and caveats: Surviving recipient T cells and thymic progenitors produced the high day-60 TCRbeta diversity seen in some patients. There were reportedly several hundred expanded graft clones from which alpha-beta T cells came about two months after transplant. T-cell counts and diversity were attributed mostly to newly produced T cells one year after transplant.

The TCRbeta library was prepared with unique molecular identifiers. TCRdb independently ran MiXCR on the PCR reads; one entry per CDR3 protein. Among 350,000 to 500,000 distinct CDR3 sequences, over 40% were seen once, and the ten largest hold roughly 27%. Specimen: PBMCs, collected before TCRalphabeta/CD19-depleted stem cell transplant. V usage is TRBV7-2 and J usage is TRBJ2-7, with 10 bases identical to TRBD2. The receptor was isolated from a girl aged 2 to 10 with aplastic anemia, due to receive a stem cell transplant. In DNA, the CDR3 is TGTGCCAGCAGCTCATCCGGGACTAGCGCTTACGAGCAGTACTTC. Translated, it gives CASSSSGTSAYEQYF.